This TCR beta chain came from a study of neurological immune-mediated disorders. Per the germline V gene, CDR1 is SGHRS and CDR2 is YFSETQ. This CDR3 is built from 14 residues. V lost 6 bases and J lost 5; bases outside the gene matches: 5. This clonotype was recorded at least ten times. Each CDR3 protein gets one entry after TCRdb re-called the 5' RACE reads with MiXCR. The sample has tens of thousands of distinct CDR3 sequences, about 2% seen once. The genes are TRBV5-1 and TRBJ2-2; 9 nucleotides match TRBD1. The sample taken for sequencing was PBMCs. The source is a woman aged 35 to 49 with multiple sclerosis. CDR3 nucleotides: TGCGCCAGCAAACAGGGGGCAATGACCGGGGAGCTGTTTTTT. Translating gives CASKQGAMTGELFF. Drawing the rest from reference TRBV5-1 and TRBJ2-2, the complete variable domain is KAGVTQTPRYLIKTRGQQVTLSCSPISGHRSVSWYQQTPGQGLQFLFEYFSETQRNKGNFPGRFSGRQFSNSRSEMNVSTLELGDSALYLCASKQGAMTGELFFGEGSRLTVL.